The next 20 T cell receptor beta chains were all read from a single sample in a study of PD-1 blockade in mismatch repair-deficient tumors. Clones were sequenced by immunoSEQ multiplex PCR, and TCRdb holds only the in-frame ones, with some missing. The sample has approximately 16,000 clones; about 80% are singletons. The starting material was PBMCs, obtained approximately 22 weeks after starting pembrolizumab. These receptors came from an adult with mismatch repair-deficient cancer.

The V call is TRBV18, the J call TRBJ1-1, with D unresolved. V dropped 2 bases and J dropped 0 bases, with 7 bases sitting between them. The CDR3 spans 14 residues. CDR1 is KGHSH and CDR2 is LQKENI in the germline V gene. The DNA of the CDR3 is TGTGCCAGCTCACCAAACCCTATGAACACTGAAGCTTTCTTT. Amino acid sequence: CASSPNPMNTEAFF.

This clone was counted a few times. This sequence joins TRBV6-5 and TRBJ2-1, with D possibly TRBD1 on 6 matching bases. The CDR3 is 15 amino acids. The V end lost 7 bases, the J end lost 0 bases, and 13 bases lay between the germline ends. Germline V lookup: CDR1 MNHEY, CDR2 SVGAGI. CDR3 loop: CASNLDSSSYNEQFF. The CDR3 region has the DNA TGTGCCAGCAACCTGGACAGTAGCTCCTACAATGAGCAGTTCTTC.

V and J are TRBV5-1 and TRBJ1-1; D is perhaps TRBD1 (6 bases). This CDR3 comprises 15 residues. CDR1 and CDR2 (germline): SGHRS, YFSETQ. V lost 4 bases, J lost 3 bases, and 16 bases lay in between. CDR3 coding DNA: TGCGCCAGCAGCCTCCGACAGGTCCGGGACACTGAAGCTTTCTTT. Translation gives CASSLRQVRDTEAFF.

This clone showed up just once. The gene calls are TRBV6-5 and TRBJ1-4, with a weak D call TRBD1 (5 bases). The CDR3 is made up of 13 amino acids. Trimming took 5 bases from V and 5 from J, leaving 9 bases between them. Germline V lookup: CDR1 MNHEY, CDR2 SVGAGI. The CDR3 DNA reads TGTGCCAGCAGTGCGGGGCGGAATGAAAAACTGTTTTTT. It codes for CASSAGRNEKLFF.

The chain has TRBV28 and TRBJ2-7, with D maybe TRBD2 (5 bases). CDR1 is MDHEN and CDR2 is SYDVKM in the germline V gene. Trimming took 6 bases from V and 8 from J, leaving 17 bases between them. CDR3 size: 13 residues. The CDR3 region has the DNA TGTGCCAGCAGCCGGACTTCTTTTTGGAAGCAGTACTTC. This encodes CASSRTSFWKQYF.

V gene TRBV27 combines with J gene TRBJ1-1; tentatively, D is TRBD1 (6 bases). The CDR3 is 16 residues long. Germline V gene lookup returns CDR1 MNHEY and CDR2 SMNVEV (reference sequence). V dropped 8 bases and J dropped 5 bases, with 24 bases sitting between them. CDR3: CASRPEGQLRGTEAFF. In DNA, the CDR3 is TGTGCCAGCCGCCCAGAGGGACAACTCCGAGGGACTGAAGCTTTCTTT.

The table lists this clone with a few counts. The gene calls are TRBV27 and TRBJ2-7; 11 nucleotides line up with TRBD1. Per germline, CDR1 MNHEY and CDR2 SMNVEV (reference sequence). The CDR3 is made up of 13 amino acids. V was pared by 6 bases and J by 3 bases, with 1 base of the junction left unmatched. CDR3 DNA: TGTGCCAGCAGCGGGACAGGGGGCTACGAGCAGTACTTC. Its protein product is CASSGTGGYEQYF.

This clone has just a few counts. The chain carries TRBV4-2 and TRBJ2-7, with a weak D call TRBD1 (6 bases). The CDR3 loop spans 14 amino acids. Germline V gives CDR1 LGHNA, CDR2 YNFKEQ. Trimming removed 3 bases at V and 6 bases at J, with 15 bases between. CDR3 region: CASSHTGPEGEQYF. CDR3 in DNA: TGTGCCAGCAGCCACACAGGGCCCGAGGGCGAGCAGTACTTC.

V is TRBV2 and J is TRBJ1-1; 7 bases map to TRBD1. V shed 6 bases and J 3 bases; nucleotides not matched to a gene: 13. This CDR3 contains 16 residues. The germline gives CDR1 SNHLY, CDR2 FYNNEI. The CDR3 protein is CASSAQGTLAYTEAFF. The CDR3 DNA reads TGTGCCAGCAGCGCACAGGGGACGTTGGCGTACACTGAAGCTTTCTTT. Looking up the rest from reference TRBV2 and TRBJ1-1 gives the full variable domain: EPEVTQTPSHQVTQMGQEVILRCVPISNHLYFYWYRQILGQKVEFLVSFYNNEISEKSEIFDDQFSVERPDGSNFTLKIRSTKLEDSAMYFCASSAQGTLAYTEAFFGQGTRLTVV.

This clone was observed once. This chain uses TRBV6-1 with TRBJ2-3; the match to TRBD2 covers 8 bases. Trimming removed 4 bases from V and 0 bases from J; junction bases left unmatched: 6. This CDR3 is 16 amino acids long. The germline V gene has CDR1 MNHNS and CDR2 SASEGT. The CDR3 nucleotides are TGTGCCAGCAGTGCACCGGGAGGGTCAAGCACAGATACGCAGTATTTT. It translates to CASSAPGGSSTDTQYF.

V gene TRBV7-9 combines with J gene TRBJ2-3, with no clear D. The germline V and J ends were trimmed by 4 bases and 1 base, with 3 bases remaining between them. The CDR3 contains 12 residues. From germline, CDR1 is SEHNR and CDR2 FQNEAQ (reference sequence). The CDR3 is CASSSGTDTQYF. In DNA, the CDR3 is TGTGCCAGCAGCTCGGGCACAGATACGCAGTATTTT.

The chain employs TRBV5-1 and TRBJ2-3; possibly TRBD2 for D (5 bases). The germline gives CDR1 SGHRS, CDR2 YFSETQ. Trimming took off 4 bases at V and 3 bases at J, with 12 bases between the two ends. The CDR3 sequence is 14 residues long. The CDR3 coding sequence is TGCGCCAGCAGCCCCCGCAGCGGTACAGATACGCAGTATTTT. Amino acid sequence: CASSPRSGTDTQYF.

The V gene is TRBV6-6, the J gene TRBJ2-1; the match to TRBD2 covers 14 bases. After removal of 6 bases from V and 9 bases from J, the junction contained 4 bases not matched to a gene. The CDR3 contains 14 residues. CDR1 and CDR2 (germline): MNHNY, SVGAGI (reference sequence). The CDR3 spells CASSGTSGSGEQFF. The CDR3 nucleotides read TGTGCCAGCAGCGGGACTAGCGGGAGCGGTGAGCAGTTCTTC.

The chain uses TRBV15 and TRBJ2-1, with 7 bases matching TRBD1. This CDR3 spans 15 amino acids. V lost 1 base and J lost 1; bases outside the gene matches: 1. Germline V CDR1 and CDR2: LNHNV, YYDKDF (reference sequence). In nucleotides, the CDR3 is TGTGCCACCAGCAGAGTCAGGGGGTCCTACAATGAGCAGTTCTTC. This gives the protein CATSRVRGSYNEQFF.

V usage is TRBV19 and J usage is TRBJ2-4; tentative D call: TRBD2 (6 bases). Germline V CDR1 and CDR2: LNHDA, SQIVND (reference sequence). Trimming shortened V by 3 bases and J by 4 bases, and 10 bases separated the two germline ends. The CDR3 length is 14 residues. This CDR3 reads CASSIGGSKNIQYF. DNA of the CDR3: TGTGCCAGTAGTATCGGGGGATCGAAAAACATTCAGTACTTC.

The chain uses TRBV2 and TRBJ2-1; 9 positions agree with TRBD1. Germline trimming cut 6 bases from V and 3 bases from J; bases unmatched to any gene: 6. The CDR3 totals 15 residues. Per germline, CDR1 SNHLY and CDR2 FYNNEI. The CDR3 bases are TGTGCCAGCAGAATGGGACAGGGTGGCTACAATGAGCAGTTCTTC. Amino acid sequence: CASRMGQGGYNEQFF.

The chain carries TRBV6-5 and TRBJ1-4, with a tentative D call TRBD1 (5 bases). In germline, CDR1 is MNHEY, CDR2 SVGAGI. The CDR3 is made up of 14 amino acids. V was clipped by 6 bases and J by 7 bases, with 15 bases between them. The CDR3: CASSSNQGGEKLFF. The DNA for the CDR3 is TGTGCCAGCAGCTCGAACCAGGGAGGTGAAAAACTGTTTTTT.

This chain connects TRBV28 to TRBJ2-2; the D is unclear. V was clipped by 2 bases and J by 0 bases, with 10 bases between them. The germline gives CDR1 MDHEN, CDR2 SYDVKM. This CDR3 has 16 residues. The CDR3 loop is CASSLTGLSNTGELFF. The CDR3 nucleotides read TGTGCCAGCAGTTTAACTGGGCTTTCGAACACCGGGGAGCTGTTTTTT.

The chain is built from TRBV9 and TRBJ2-7, with a weak D call TRBD1 (5 bases). Germline CDR1 and CDR2: SGDLS and YYNGEE. There are 13 residues in the CDR3. The V and J ends lost 4 bases and 6 bases respectively, with 14 bases between them. CDR3 DNA: TGTGCCAGCAGCTCCCAGGGATCGGGCGAGCAGTACTTC. Translation: CASSSQGSGEQYF.

The V gene is TRBV6-1, the J gene TRBJ1-6, with D possibly matching TRBD1 (5 bases). There are 16 residues in the CDR3. Germline V lookup: CDR1 MNHNS, CDR2 SASEGT. The germline V and J ends were trimmed by 4 bases and 0 bases, with 10 bases remaining between them. CDR3 protein: CASSGGLSSYNSPLHF. As DNA, the CDR3 is TGTGCCAGCAGTGGGGGCCTAAGCTCCTATAATTCACCCCTCCACTTT.